This paragraph covers one T cell receptor beta chain sequence. The data derive from a study of blood T cell repertoires in COVID-19. Study summary: Material from acute and convalescent COVID-19 was sourced from the United States, Italy and Spain. PBMCs, B-cell-depleted T cells, or T cells were the source of the cDNA or gDNA that made up the material.

Authors' methods: Cell counts per sample came from amplifying reference gene primers. Sequencing was performed with immunoSEQ multiplex PCR; in TCRdb, only in-frame clones are kept and a portion is missing. The D gene and trimming were derived from the DNA, and the V and J assignments and clone size from that table. Here the sample spans some 240,000 clones, over 80% being singletons. The V gene lost 4 bases and the J gene lost 2 bases, with 5 bases spanning the gap. This CDR3 contains 12 residues. Germline V gives CDR1 SGHRS, CDR2 YFSETQ. The receptor comes from a woman aged 40 to 49 who had been exposed to COVID-19. Sequenced input: PBMCs or T cells enriched from blood (not recorded which). The chain recombines TRBV5-1 with TRBJ2-3; the D is unclear. The CDR3 nucleotides are TGCGCCAGCAGCGTTCACACAGATACGCAGTATTTT. Residues: CASSVHTDTQYF. The full variable domain, with the rest looked up from reference TRBV5-1 and TRBJ2-3, is KAGVTQTPRYLIKTRGQQVTLSCSPISGHRSVSWYQQTPGQGLQFLFEYFSETQRNKGNFPGRFSGRQFSNSRSEMNVSTLELGDSALYLCASSVHTDTQYFGPGTRLTVL.